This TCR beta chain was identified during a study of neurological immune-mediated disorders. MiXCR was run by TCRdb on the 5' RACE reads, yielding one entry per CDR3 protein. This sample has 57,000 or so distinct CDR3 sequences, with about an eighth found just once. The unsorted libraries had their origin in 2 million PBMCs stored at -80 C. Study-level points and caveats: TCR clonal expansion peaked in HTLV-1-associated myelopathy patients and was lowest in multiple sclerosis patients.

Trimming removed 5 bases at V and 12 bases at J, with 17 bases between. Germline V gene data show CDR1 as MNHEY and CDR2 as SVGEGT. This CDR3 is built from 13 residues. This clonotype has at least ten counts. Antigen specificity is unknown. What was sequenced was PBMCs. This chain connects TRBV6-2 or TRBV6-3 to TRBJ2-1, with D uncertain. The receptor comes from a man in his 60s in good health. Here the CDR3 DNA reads TGTGCCAGCAGTATGGCAGGTCCCCAGTCGCAGTTCTTC. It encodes CASSMAGPQSQFF.